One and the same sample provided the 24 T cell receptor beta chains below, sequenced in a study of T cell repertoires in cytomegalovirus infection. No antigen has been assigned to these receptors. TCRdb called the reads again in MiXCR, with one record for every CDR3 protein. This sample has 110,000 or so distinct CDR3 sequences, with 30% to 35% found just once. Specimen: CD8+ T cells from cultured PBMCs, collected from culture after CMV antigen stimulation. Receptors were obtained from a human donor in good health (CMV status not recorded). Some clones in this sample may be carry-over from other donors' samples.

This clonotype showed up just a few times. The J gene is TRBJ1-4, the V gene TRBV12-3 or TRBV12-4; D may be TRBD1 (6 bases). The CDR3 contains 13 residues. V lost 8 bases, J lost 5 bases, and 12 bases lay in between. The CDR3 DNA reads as TGTGCCAGCGGAATCCAGGGGAATGAAAAACTGTTTTTT. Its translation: CASGIQGNEKLFF.

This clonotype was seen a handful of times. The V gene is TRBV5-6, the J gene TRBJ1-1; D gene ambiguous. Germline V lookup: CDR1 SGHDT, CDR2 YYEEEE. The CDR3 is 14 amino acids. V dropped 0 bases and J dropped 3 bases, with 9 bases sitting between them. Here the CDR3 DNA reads TGTGCCAGCAGCTTGGGTTCTGGGGACACTGAAGCTTTCTTT. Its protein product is CASSLGSGDTEAFF.

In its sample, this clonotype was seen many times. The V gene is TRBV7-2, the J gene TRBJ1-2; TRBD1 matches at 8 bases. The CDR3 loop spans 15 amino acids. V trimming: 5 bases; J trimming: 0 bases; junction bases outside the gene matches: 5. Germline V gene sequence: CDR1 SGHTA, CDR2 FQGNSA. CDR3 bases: TGTGCCAGCAGCCCCCCGACAGGGGCTAACTATGGCTACACCTTC. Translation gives CASSPPTGANYGYTF. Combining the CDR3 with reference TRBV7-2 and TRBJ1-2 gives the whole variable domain GAGVSQSPSNKVTEKGKDVELRCDPISGHTALYWYRQSLGQGLEFLIYFQGNSAPDKSGLPSDRFSAERTGGSVSTLTIQRTQQEDSAVYLCASSPPTGANYGYTFGSGTRLTVV.

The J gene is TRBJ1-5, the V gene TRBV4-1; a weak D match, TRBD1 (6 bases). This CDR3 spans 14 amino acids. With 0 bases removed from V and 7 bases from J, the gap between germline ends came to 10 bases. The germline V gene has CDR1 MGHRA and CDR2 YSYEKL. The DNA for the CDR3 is TGCGCCAGCAGCCAAGACGGGGGCGGGCAGCCCCAGCATTTT. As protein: CASSQDGGGQPQHF.

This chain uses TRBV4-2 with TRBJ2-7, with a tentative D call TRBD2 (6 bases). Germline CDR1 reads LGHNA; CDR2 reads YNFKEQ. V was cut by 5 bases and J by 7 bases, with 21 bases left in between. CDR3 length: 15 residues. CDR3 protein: CASSAAGLRGEEQYF. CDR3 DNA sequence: TGTGCCAGCAGCGCCGCGGGACTCCGGGGTGAAGAGCAGTACTTC.

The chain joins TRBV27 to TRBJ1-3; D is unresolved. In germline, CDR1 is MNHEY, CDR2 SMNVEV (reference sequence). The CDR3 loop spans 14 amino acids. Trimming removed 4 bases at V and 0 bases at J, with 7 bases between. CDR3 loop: CASSSSSSGNTIYF. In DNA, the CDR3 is TGTGCCAGCAGTTCATCATCCTCTGGAAACACCATATATTTT.

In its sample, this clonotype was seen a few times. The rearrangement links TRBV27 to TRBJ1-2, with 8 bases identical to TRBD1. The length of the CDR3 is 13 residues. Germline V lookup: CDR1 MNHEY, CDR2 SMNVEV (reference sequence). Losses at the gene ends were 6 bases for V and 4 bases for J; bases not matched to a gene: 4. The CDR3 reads CASRQGVGYGYTF. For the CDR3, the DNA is TGTGCCAGCAGACAGGGGGTGGGCTATGGCTACACCTTC.

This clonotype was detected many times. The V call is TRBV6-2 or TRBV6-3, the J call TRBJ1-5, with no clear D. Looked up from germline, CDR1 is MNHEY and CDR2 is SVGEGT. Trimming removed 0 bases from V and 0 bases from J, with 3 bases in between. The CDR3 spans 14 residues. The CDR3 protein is CASSYSLSNQPQHF. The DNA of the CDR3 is TGTGCCAGCAGTTACTCGCTTAGCAATCAGCCCCAGCATTTT.

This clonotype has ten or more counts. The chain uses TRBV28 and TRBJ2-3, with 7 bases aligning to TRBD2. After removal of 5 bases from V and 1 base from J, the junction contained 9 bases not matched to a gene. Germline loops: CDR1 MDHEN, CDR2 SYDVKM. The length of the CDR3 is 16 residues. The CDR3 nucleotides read TGTGCCAGCAGTCCTGCATGGGGGGGTGGCACAGATACGCAGTATTTT. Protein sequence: CASSPAWGGGTDTQYF.

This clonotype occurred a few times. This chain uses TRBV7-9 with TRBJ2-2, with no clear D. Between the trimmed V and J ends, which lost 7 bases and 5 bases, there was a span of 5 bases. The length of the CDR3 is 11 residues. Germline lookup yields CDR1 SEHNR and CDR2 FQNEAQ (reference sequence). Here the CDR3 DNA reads TGTGCCAGCACCTGGACCGGGGAGCTGTTTTTT. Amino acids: CASTWTGELFF.

The CDR3 coding sequence is TGTGCCAGCCCTGAGGTTGGCGGGCTCTACAATGAGCAGTTCTTC. This encodes CASPEVGGLYNEQFF. The chain joins TRBV2 to TRBJ2-1; possible D gene TRBD2, 5 bases. CDR3 size: 15 residues. In germline, CDR1 is SNHLY, CDR2 FYNNEI. Trimming shortened V by 8 bases and J by 3 bases, and 17 bases separated the two germline ends.

CDR3 coding DNA: TGTGCCAGCAGAGGCGGGGGGCCCTACAATGAGCAGTTCTTC. It specifies CASRGGGPYNEQFF. The gene calls are TRBV7-8 and TRBJ2-1, with 8 bases matching TRBD2. The germline V gene encodes CDR1 SGHVS and CDR2 FQNEAQ. This CDR3 is built from 14 residues. With V trimmed by 6 bases and J by 2 bases, 3 bases remained unmatched.

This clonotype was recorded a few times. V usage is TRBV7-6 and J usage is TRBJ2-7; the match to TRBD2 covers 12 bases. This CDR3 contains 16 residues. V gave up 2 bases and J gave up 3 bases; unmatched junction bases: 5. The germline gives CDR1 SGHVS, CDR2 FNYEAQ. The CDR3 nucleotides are TGTGCCAGCAGCTTAACTAGCGGGGGGATGATCTACGAGCAGTACTTC. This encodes CASSLTSGGMIYEQYF. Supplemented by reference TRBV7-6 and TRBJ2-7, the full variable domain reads GAGVSQSPRYKVTKRGQDVALRCDPISGHVSLYWYRQALGQGPEFLTYFNYEAQQDKSGLPNDRFSAERPEGSISTLTIQRTEQRDSAMYRCASSLTSGGMIYEQYFGPGTRLTVT.

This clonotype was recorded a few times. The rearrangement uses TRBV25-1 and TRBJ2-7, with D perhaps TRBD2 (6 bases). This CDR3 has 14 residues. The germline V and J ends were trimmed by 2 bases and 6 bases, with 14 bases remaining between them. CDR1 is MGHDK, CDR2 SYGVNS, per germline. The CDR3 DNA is TGTGCCAGCAGTGAAGTCGGGCGGGATCCCGAGCAGTACTTC. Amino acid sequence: CASSEVGRDPEQYF.

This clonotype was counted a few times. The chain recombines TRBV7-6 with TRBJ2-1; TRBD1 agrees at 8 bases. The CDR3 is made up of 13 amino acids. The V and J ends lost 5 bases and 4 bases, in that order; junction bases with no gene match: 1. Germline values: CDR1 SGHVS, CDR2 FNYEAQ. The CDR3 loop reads CASSDRGYNEQFF. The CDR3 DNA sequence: TGTGCCAGCAGCGACAGGGGTTACAATGAGCAGTTCTTC.

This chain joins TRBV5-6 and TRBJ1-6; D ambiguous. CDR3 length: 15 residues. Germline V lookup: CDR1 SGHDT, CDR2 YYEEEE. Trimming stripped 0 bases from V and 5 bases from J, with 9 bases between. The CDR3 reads CASSLGWSNNSPLHF. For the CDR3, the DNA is TGTGCCAGCAGCTTGGGCTGGTCGAATAATTCACCCCTCCACTTT.

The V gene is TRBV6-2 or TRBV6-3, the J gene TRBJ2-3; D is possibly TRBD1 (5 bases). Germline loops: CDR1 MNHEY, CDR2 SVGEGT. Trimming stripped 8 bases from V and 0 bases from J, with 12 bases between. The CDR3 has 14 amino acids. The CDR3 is CASWTPQSTDTQYF. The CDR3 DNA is TGTGCCAGCTGGACACCTCAGAGCACAGATACGCAGTATTTT.

CDR3 DNA sequence: TGTGCCAGCAGCACCCCACGGACAGGGGAAAACACTGAAGCTTTCTTT. This gives the protein CASSTPRTGENTEAFF. This chain links TRBV7-9 with TRBJ1-1; 9 positions match TRBD1. The J segment lost 2 bases and the V segment lost 5 bases, leaving 9 bases of the junction unmatched. Germline V CDR1 and CDR2: SEHNR, FQNEAQ (reference sequence). This CDR3 has 16 residues. Full variable domain (missing parts from reference TRBV7-9 and TRBJ1-1): DTGVSQNPRHKITKRGQNVTFRCDPISEHNRLYWYRQTLGQGPEFLTYFQNEAQLEKSRLLSDRFSAERPKGSFSTLEIQRTEQGDSAMYLCASSTPRTGENTEAFFGQGTRLTVV.

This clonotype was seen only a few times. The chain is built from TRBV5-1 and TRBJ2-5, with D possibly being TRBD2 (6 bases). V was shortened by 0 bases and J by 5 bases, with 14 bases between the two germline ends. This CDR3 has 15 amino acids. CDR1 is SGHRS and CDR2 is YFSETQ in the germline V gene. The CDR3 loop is CASSLETPGVETQYF. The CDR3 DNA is TGCGCCAGCAGCTTGGAAACACCGGGGGTGGAGACCCAGTACTTC.

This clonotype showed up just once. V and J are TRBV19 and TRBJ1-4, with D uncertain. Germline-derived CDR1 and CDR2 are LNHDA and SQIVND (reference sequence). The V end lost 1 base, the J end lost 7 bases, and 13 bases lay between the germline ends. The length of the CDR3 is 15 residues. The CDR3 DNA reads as TGTGCCAGTAGTATAGCGAGCGACTGGGCTGAAAAACTGTTTTTT. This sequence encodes CASSIASDWAEKLFF.

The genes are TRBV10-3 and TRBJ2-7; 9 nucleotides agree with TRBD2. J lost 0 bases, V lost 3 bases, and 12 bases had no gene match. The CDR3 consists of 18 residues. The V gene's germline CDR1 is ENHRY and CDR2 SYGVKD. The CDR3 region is CAISDASSGGFNSYEQYF. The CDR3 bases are TGTGCCATCAGTGACGCGTCCAGCGGGGGGTTCAACTCCTACGAGCAGTACTTC.

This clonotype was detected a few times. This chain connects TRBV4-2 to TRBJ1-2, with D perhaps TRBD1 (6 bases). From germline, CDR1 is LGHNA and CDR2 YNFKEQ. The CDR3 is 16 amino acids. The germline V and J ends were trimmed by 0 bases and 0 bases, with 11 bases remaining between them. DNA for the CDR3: TGTGCCAGCAGCCAAGAACTACAGGGAGCTAACTATGGCTACACCTTC. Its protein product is CASSQELQGANYGYTF.

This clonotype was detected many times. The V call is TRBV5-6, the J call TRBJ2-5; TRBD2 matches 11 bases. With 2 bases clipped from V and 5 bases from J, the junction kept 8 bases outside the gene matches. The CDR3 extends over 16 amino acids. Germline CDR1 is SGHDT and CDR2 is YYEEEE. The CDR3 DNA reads TGTGCCAGCAGCTTAGCTAGCGGGGGGCCATGGGAGACCCAGTACTTC. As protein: CASSLASGGPWETQYF.

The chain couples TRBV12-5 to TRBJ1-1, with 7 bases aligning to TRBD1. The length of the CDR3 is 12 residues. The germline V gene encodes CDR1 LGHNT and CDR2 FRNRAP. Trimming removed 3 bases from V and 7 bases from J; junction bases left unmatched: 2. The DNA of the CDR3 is TGTGCTAGTGGTTTCCAGGGGGGTGAAGCTTTCTTT. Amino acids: CASGFQGGEAFF.